One and the same sample provided the 9 T cell receptor beta chains below, sequenced in a study of blood T cell repertoires in COVID-19. Here immunoSEQ multiplex PCR was the method, and the copy in TCRdb shows in-frame clones only, minus some. The sample holds 60,000 to 70,000 clones, 88% seen once. Sequenced: peripheral blood. The receptor source for this set is a woman between 55 and 75 years old with COVID-19, enrolled during active disease.

The gene calls are TRBV9 and TRBJ2-1, with 8 bases fitting TRBD1. This CDR3 is 14 amino acids long. Germline V lookup: CDR1 SGDLS, CDR2 YYNGEE. The ends lost 3 bases at V and 8 bases at J; junction bases unmatched: 7. The CDR3 DNA follows: TGTGCCAGCAGCGCCTCGACAGGGGTCCATGAGCAGTTCTTC. Translation gives CASSASTGVHEQFF.

V gene TRBV10-2 combines with J gene TRBJ2-2, with D tentatively TRBD2 (5 bases). Trimming removed 3 bases from V and 6 bases from J, with 8 bases in between. Germline V gives CDR1 WSHSY, CDR2 SAAADI. There are 13 residues in the CDR3. The CDR3 coding sequence is TGCGCCAGCAGTGATCTAGCATCCGGGGAGCTGTTTTTT. Protein: CASSDLASGELFF.

This clone was counted a few times. The chain joins TRBV29-1 to TRBJ1-3; TRBD1 agrees at 9 bases. Germline CDR1 is SQVTM and CDR2 is ANQGSEA. CDR3 size: 14 residues. The V gene end was trimmed by 5 bases and the J gene end by 4 bases; junction bases not matched to a gene: 6. The CDR3: CSVTDRGRGNTIYF. DNA of the CDR3: TGCAGCGTTACAGACAGGGGGAGAGGAAACACCATATATTTT.

V and J are TRBV6-6 and TRBJ1-1, with D maybe TRBD1 (6 bases). CDR1 MNHNY and CDR2 SVGAGI come from the germline V gene (reference sequence). Trimming left V 6 bases short and J 4 bases short, with 18 bases between. This CDR3 comprises 15 residues. CDR3 DNA sequence: TGTGCCAGCAGAGAACGGCAGGGGTGGGGCACTGAAGCTTTCTTT. Its protein is CASRERQGWGTEAFF.

The chain has TRBV5-5 and TRBJ2-7; perhaps TRBD1 as D (6 bases). The CDR3 consists of 14 residues. Trimming removed 6 bases from V and 5 bases from J, with 18 bases in between. CDR1 and CDR2 (germline): SGHKS, YYEKEE (reference sequence). CDR3 bases: TGTGCCAGCACCCCTATAGGGGGTAGTGACGAGCAGTACTTC. This gives the protein CASTPIGGSDEQYF.

V gene TRBV7-9 combines with J gene TRBJ2-1, with D unclear. The germline gives CDR1 SEHNR, CDR2 FQNEAQ (reference sequence). This CDR3 has 12 amino acids. V was pared by 5 bases and J by 6 bases, with 8 bases between. This CDR3 is CASSPGGNEQFF. CDR3 DNA: TGTGCCAGCAGCCCAGGTGGCAATGAGCAGTTCTTC.

The rearrangement joins TRBV11-3 to TRBJ1-3; no reliable D call. The CDR3 has 16 residues. V lost 5 bases and J lost 0, with 14 bases in between. Germline V gives CDR1 SGHNT, CDR2 YENEEA. CDR3 sequence (DNA): TGTGCCAGCAGCAAAAACATTCTCAACTCTGGAAACACCATATATTTT. Translation gives CASSKNILNSGNTIYF.

V gene TRBV2 combines with J gene TRBJ1-4; D is uncertain. This CDR3 is 13 amino acids long. CDR1 and CDR2 from the germline V gene are SNHLY and FYNNEI. V was cut by 2 bases and J by 8 bases, with 9 bases left in between. CDR3 residues: CASSELSEEKLFF. CDR3 sequence (DNA): TGTGCCAGCAGTGAATTAAGTGAGGAAAAACTGTTTTTT.

The rearrangement links TRBV4-2 to TRBJ2-5, with D unclear. CDR1 is LGHNA, CDR2 YNFKEQ, per germline. V lost 1 base, J lost 2 bases, and 8 bases lay in between. This CDR3 contains 14 residues. The CDR3 DNA reads as TGTGCCAGCAGCCAAGGTTTTCGGCAAGAGACCCAGTACTTC. The encoded protein is CASSQGFRQETQYF.